These 28 T cell receptor beta chains came from one sample sequenced in a study of T cells in Graves' hyperthyroidism and ophthalmopathy. Amplified TCR beta CDR3 regions derived from RNA transcripts. TCR CDR3 regions were first amplified by RT-PCR with HTBI primers. In TCRdb, the multiplex PCR reads were re-called with MiXCR into one record per CDR3 protein. Altogether roughly 560,000 distinct CDR3 sequences are present, roughly 15% being singletons, with the ten largest covering roughly 4.5%. The specimen was blood. Receptor source: a woman aged 40 to 55 with Graves' ophthalmopathy.

This clonotype showed up many times. V usage is TRBV2 and J usage is TRBJ1-1, with D perhaps TRBD1 (6 bases). Looked up from germline, CDR1 is SNHLY and CDR2 is FYNNEI. V lost 1 base and J lost 2, with 11 bases in between. This CDR3 has 15 amino acids. The CDR3 DNA reads TGTGCCAGCAGTGAAGGAGTGGGGACAAACACTGAAGCTTTCTTT. It translates to CASSEGVGTNTEAFF.

In its sample, this clonotype was seen many times. The chain carries TRBV28 and TRBJ2-7, with TRBD2 identical over 15 bases. There are 17 residues in the CDR3. V lost 4 bases to trimming and J lost 5 bases; unmatched junction nucleotides: 9. CDR1 and CDR2 from the germline V gene are MDHEN and SYDVKM. CDR3 protein: CASSSGLAGGPEDEQYF. The DNA for the CDR3 is TGTGCCAGCAGTTCCGGACTAGCGGGAGGGCCGGAAGACGAGCAGTACTTC.

This clonotype came up a few times. This chain connects TRBV9 to TRBJ2-7, with D tentatively TRBD2 (6 bases). This CDR3 is built from 15 residues. Deletions cut 3 bases from V and 3 bases from J, with 16 bases between. CDR1 is SGDLS, CDR2 YYNGEE, per germline. The CDR3 region has the DNA TGTGCCAGCAGCGCTGGGGGTAGCGGAGACTACGAGCAGTACTTC. It yields the protein CASSAGGSGDYEQYF.

This chain connects TRBV5-4 to TRBJ1-1; D might be TRBD1 (5 bases). Trimming shortened V by 2 bases and J by 3 bases, and 11 bases separated the two germline ends. CDR1 SGHNT and CDR2 YYREEE come from the germline V gene (reference sequence). CDR3 length equals 14 residues. This CDR3 reads CASSFDQGDTEAFF. The CDR3 DNA sequence: TGTGCCAGCAGCTTTGATCAGGGCGACACTGAAGCTTTCTTT.

This clonotype was observed at least ten times. The chain combines TRBV24-1 with TRBJ2-7, with 10 bases fitting TRBD2. Germline V gene sequence: CDR1 KGHDR, CDR2 SFDVKD. This CDR3 is 15 amino acids long. V dropped 7 bases and J dropped 2; count of bases not matched to a gene: 7. CDR3 in amino acids: CATSPGLADTYEQYF. DNA for the CDR3: TGTGCCACCAGCCCCGGACTAGCGGATACCTACGAGCAGTACTTC.

This clonotype has ten or more counts. V usage is TRBV6-5 and J usage is TRBJ2-7; 11 positions match TRBD2. The CDR3 spans 15 residues. With V trimmed by 5 bases and J by 2 bases, 5 bases remained unmatched. Germline CDR1 MNHEY, CDR2 SVGAGI. The CDR3 nucleotides read TGTGCCAGCAGTCAGACTAGCGGGATTGCCTACGAGCAGTACTTC. Translating gives CASSQTSGIAYEQYF.

This clonotype was observed at least ten times. This sequence joins TRBV10-3 and TRBJ2-7, with D perhaps TRBD2 (6 bases). Germline V gives CDR1 ENHRY, CDR2 SYGVKD. The germline V and J ends were trimmed by 6 bases and 0 bases, with 9 bases remaining between them. The CDR3 sequence is 13 residues long. CDR3 nucleotides: TGTGCCATCAGGCGGGACGGCTCCTACGAGCAGTACTTC. It specifies CAIRRDGSYEQYF.

This clonotype was detected ten times or more. J is TRBJ2-7 and V is TRBV11-2, with TRBD1 matching over 7 bases. This CDR3 spans 15 amino acids. V lost 7 bases and J lost 0; bases outside the gene matches: 9. CDR1 and CDR2 (germline): SGHAT, FQNNGV. The CDR3 region has the DNA TGTGCCAGCACCCTCAACAGGGGACCCTCCTACGAGCAGTACTTC. Translation: CASTLNRGPSYEQYF.

This clonotype has at least ten counts. J is TRBJ2-7 and V is TRBV6-5; the D gene is possibly TRBD2 (6 bases). CDR3 size: 16 residues. CDR1 is MNHEY, CDR2 SVGAGI, per germline. Trimming left V 6 bases short and J 1 base short, with 19 bases between. The CDR3 nucleotides are TGTGCCAGCAGCCCGGGTCGGGGGAGGCAGTCCTACGAGCAGTACTTC. This codes for CASSPGRGRQSYEQYF.

This clonotype was recorded at least ten times. The chain uses TRBV28 and TRBJ1-1; perhaps TRBD1 as D (5 bases). Germline V gene data show CDR1 as MDHEN and CDR2 as SYDVKM. The CDR3 runs 15 residues. The germline V and J ends were trimmed by 3 bases and 2 bases, with 13 bases remaining between them. The CDR3 loop is CASSFSGITNTEAFF. CDR3 in DNA: TGTGCCAGCAGTTTCTCAGGGATCACAAACACTGAAGCTTTCTTT.

The rearrangement uses TRBV28 and TRBJ1-3; possible D gene TRBD1, 6 bases. The CDR3 runs to 12 residues. V lost 8 bases, J lost 10 bases, and 15 bases lay in between. Germline values: CDR1 MDHEN, CDR2 SYDVKM. The CDR3 protein is CASGGGMITIYF. CDR3 nucleotide sequence: TGTGCCAGCGGGGGGGGCATGATAACCATATATTTT.

This clonotype was seen many times. The chain combines TRBV6-1 with TRBJ1-5, with D possibly TRBD1 on 5 matching bases. The V gene's germline CDR1 is MNHNS and CDR2 SASEGT. The germline V and J ends were trimmed by 0 bases and 7 bases, with 13 bases remaining between them. CDR3 size: 15 residues. The CDR3 DNA reads as TGTGCCAGCAGTGAAGCGCAGGCCCCAGGGCAGCCCCAGCATTTT. Its protein is CASSEAQAPGQPQHF.

This clonotype was observed many times. The chain recombines TRBV7-2 with TRBJ2-7; D not certain. V gave up 5 bases and J gave up 3 bases, with 11 bases separating them. CDR1 is SGHTA, CDR2 FQGNSA, per germline. CDR3 length: 13 amino acids. In nucleotides, the CDR3 is TGTGCCAGCAGCCCGGACCACGACTACGAGCAGTACTTC. It translates to CASSPDHDYEQYF.

This clonotype was counted many times. For the CDR3, the DNA is TGTGCCAGCATCCCCCGGCTAGCGGGGGCCTACGAGCAGTACTTC. Translated: CASIPRLAGAYEQYF. The genes are TRBV6-1 and TRBJ2-7; 10 positions agree with TRBD2. Germline CDR1 reads MNHNS; CDR2 reads SASEGT. V lost 7 bases, J lost 2 bases, and 8 bases stayed unmatched. The CDR3 runs to 15 residues.

There are many counts of this clonotype. The chain joins TRBV29-1 to TRBJ1-1; a possible D gene is TRBD1 (5 bases). Germline V gene sequence: CDR1 SQVTM, CDR2 ANQGSEA. V lost 6 bases to trimming and J lost 1 base, with 12 bases between them. The CDR3 runs to 13 residues. The CDR3 DNA sequence: TGCAGCGTCTGGGGCAATGGGAACACTGAAGCTTTCTTT. Amino acid sequence: CSVWGNGNTEAFF. Full variable domain (missing parts from reference TRBV29-1 and TRBJ1-1): SAVISQKPSRDICQRGTSLTIQCQVDSQVTMMFWYRQQPGQSLTLIATANQGSEATYESGFVIDKFPISRPNLTFSTLTVSNMSPEDSSIYLCSVWGNGNTEAFFGQGTRLTVV.

This clonotype has a count of ten or more. The CDR3 protein is CSVLEPSRSSYEQYF. The CDR3 DNA sequence: TGCAGCGTCCTGGAGCCGAGTAGAAGCTCCTACGAGCAGTACTTC. The chain has TRBV29-1 and TRBJ2-7; D gene unclear. In germline, CDR1 is SQVTM, CDR2 ANQGSEA. There are 15 residues in the CDR3. V shed 6 bases and J shed 0 bases, with 18 bases lying between them.

This clonotype has at least ten counts. The chain couples TRBV29-1 to TRBJ1-1; 9 bases fit TRBD1. The length of the CDR3 is 14 residues. The ends lost 6 bases at V and 1 base at J; junction bases unmatched: 6. Germline lookup yields CDR1 SQVTM and CDR2 ANQGSEA. CDR3 amino acids: CSVARTGANTEAFF. The CDR3 DNA sequence: TGCAGCGTCGCCAGGACAGGGGCGAACACTGAAGCTTTCTTT.

This clonotype was seen just once. Mismatch with germline at one junction end may stem from a read error. The CDR3: CASSVGADGGYDYTF. The CDR3 region has the DNA TGTGCCAGCAGCGTAGGGGCGGACGGCGGCTATGACTACACCTTC. The chain couples TRBV9 to TRBJ1-2; no clear D gene. The CDR3 has 15 residues. The germline V gene encodes CDR1 SGDLS and CDR2 YYNGEE.

This clonotype came up many times. This chain links TRBV7-2 with TRBJ2-5; no firm D call. V dropped 6 bases and J dropped 5 bases, with 13 bases sitting between them. Per germline, CDR1 SGHTA and CDR2 FQGNSA. The CDR3 is made up of 13 amino acids. The CDR3 reads CASSLQKQETQYF. Here the CDR3 DNA reads TGTGCCAGCAGTCTCCAAAAGCAGGAGACCCAGTACTTC.

This clonotype occurred a few times. CDR3 sequence reads: CASSPLEGETEAFF. The CDR3 nucleotides are TGTGCCAGCAGCCCGCTAGAGGGGGAGACTGAAGCTTTCTTT. J is TRBJ1-1 and V is TRBV3-1, with D possibly matching TRBD1 (6 bases). V lost 4 bases, J lost 5 bases, and 14 bases lay in between. Germline V gene sequence: CDR1 LGHDT, CDR2 YNNKEL (reference sequence). CDR3 size: 14 residues.

This clonotype was counted at least ten times. This sequence joins TRBV19 and TRBJ1-1; D remains unclear. This CDR3 is built from 11 residues. V was clipped by 9 bases and J by 8 bases, with 13 bases between them. In germline, CDR1 is LNHDA, CDR2 SQIVND (reference sequence). The CDR3 sequence: CASKRATEAFF. In DNA form, the CDR3 reads TGTGCCAGCAAACGGGCCACAGAAGCTTTCTTT.

This clonotype was seen repeatedly, ten times or more. This chain's CDR3 is CASSVAVGGFYEQYF. The CDR3 DNA sequence: TGTGCCAGCAGCGTAGCGGTGGGAGGGTTCTACGAGCAGTACTTC. V usage is TRBV9 and J usage is TRBJ2-7; 7 bases are shared with TRBD2. CDR3 length: 15 amino acids. V gave up 0 bases and J gave up 3 bases; unmatched junction bases: 6. Germline V lookup: CDR1 SGDLS, CDR2 YYNGEE.

This chain joins TRBV10-3 and TRBJ2-7, with D possibly matching TRBD2 (5 bases). The V gene's germline CDR1 is ENHRY and CDR2 SYGVKD. The CDR3 runs to 15 residues. Deletions cut 10 bases from V and 0 bases from J, with 19 bases between. CDR3 coding DNA: TGTGCCACCCAACCCCAGCGGTCAGTCTCCTACGAGCAGTACTTC. Its translation: CATQPQRSVSYEQYF.

This clonotype was detected many times. The V call is TRBV28, the J call TRBJ1-1; D remains ambiguous. V lost 1 base and J lost 8, with 8 bases in between. CDR1 is MDHEN and CDR2 is SYDVKM in the germline V gene. The CDR3 spans 12 residues. CDR3 in DNA: TGTGCCAGCAGTTTATTTTCTACAGAAGCTTTCTTT. Residues: CASSLFSTEAFF.

The CDR3 region is CASSSRIGGVNTEAFF. The CDR3 DNA follows: TGTGCCAGTAGTTCCCGAATAGGGGGAGTGAACACTGAAGCTTTCTTT. The chain couples TRBV19 to TRBJ1-1; possibly TRBD1 for D (6 bases). The germline V gene encodes CDR1 LNHDA and CDR2 SQIVND (reference sequence). This CDR3 contains 16 residues. V was pared by 5 bases and J by 0 bases, with 16 bases between.

This chain links TRBV5-1 with TRBJ2-5, with TRBD2 as a possible D gene (5 bases). V lost 4 bases, J lost 2 bases, and 12 bases lay in between. Germline values: CDR1 SGHRS, CDR2 YFSETQ. CDR3 length: 14 residues. The CDR3: CASSGGREQETQYF. DNA of the CDR3: TGCGCCAGCAGCGGCGGACGGGAACAAGAGACCCAGTACTTC.

This clonotype was counted between two and nine times. The rearrangement joins TRBV2 to TRBJ2-4; D might be TRBD2 (7 bases). Germline loops: CDR1 SNHLY, CDR2 FYNNEI. The CDR3 extends over 17 amino acids. V dropped 6 bases and J dropped 6 bases, with 24 bases sitting between them. The CDR3 coding sequence is TGTGCCAGCAGCGCTGGGGGGGGCAGTGTTTCGGCAAACATTCAGTACTTC. Amino acids: CASSAGGGSVSANIQYF.

This clonotype has a count of ten or more. This chain uses TRBV28 with TRBJ1-5, with TRBD1 as a possible D gene (5 bases). The germline CDR1 and CDR2 sequences are MDHEN and SYDVKM. Trimming removed 6 bases from V and 6 bases from J, with 15 bases in between. The CDR3 totals 14 residues. The CDR3 coding sequence is TGTGCCAGCAGCCCCCAGGGTCTTCGTCAGCCCCAGCATTTT. It yields the protein CASSPQGLRQPQHF. Full variable domain (outside the CDR3, taken from reference TRBV28 and TRBJ1-5): DVKVTQSSRYLVKRTGEKVFLECVQDMDHENMFWYRQDPGLGLRLIYFSYDVKMKEKGDIPEGYSVSREKKERFSLILESASTNQTSMYLCASSPQGLRQPQHFGDGTRLSIL.